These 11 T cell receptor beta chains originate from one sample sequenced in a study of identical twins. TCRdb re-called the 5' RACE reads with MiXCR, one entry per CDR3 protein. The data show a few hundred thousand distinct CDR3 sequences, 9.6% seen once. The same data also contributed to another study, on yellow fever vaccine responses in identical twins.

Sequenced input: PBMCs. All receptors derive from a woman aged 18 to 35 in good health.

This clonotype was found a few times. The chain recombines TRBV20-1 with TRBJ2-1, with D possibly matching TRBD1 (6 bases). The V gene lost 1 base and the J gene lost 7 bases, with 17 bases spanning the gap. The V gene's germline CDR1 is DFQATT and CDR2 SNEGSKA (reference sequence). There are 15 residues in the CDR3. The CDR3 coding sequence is TGCAGTGCTAGAGGATTCGGACAGCAGGTGAATGAGCAGTTCTTC. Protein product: CSARGFGQQVNEQFF.

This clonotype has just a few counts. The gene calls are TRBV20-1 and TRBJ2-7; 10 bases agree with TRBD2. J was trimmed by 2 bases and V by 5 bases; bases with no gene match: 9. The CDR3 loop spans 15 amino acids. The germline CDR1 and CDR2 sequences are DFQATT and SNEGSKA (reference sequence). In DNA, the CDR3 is TGCAGTGCTGCTGAAACACTAGCGGGGACCTACGAGCAGTACTTC. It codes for CSAAETLAGTYEQYF.

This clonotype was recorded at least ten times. The CDR3 sequence: CASRGQGRKNEQYF. The CDR3 DNA is TGTGCCAGTAGAGGACAGGGGAGAAAGAACGAGCAGTACTTC. The V gene is TRBV19, the J gene TRBJ2-7; TRBD1 agrees at 9 bases. The V segment lost 6 bases and the J segment 5 bases; nucleotides outside the gene matches: 8. CDR1 and CDR2 from the germline V gene are LNHDA and SQIVND (reference sequence). The CDR3 is 14 residues long.

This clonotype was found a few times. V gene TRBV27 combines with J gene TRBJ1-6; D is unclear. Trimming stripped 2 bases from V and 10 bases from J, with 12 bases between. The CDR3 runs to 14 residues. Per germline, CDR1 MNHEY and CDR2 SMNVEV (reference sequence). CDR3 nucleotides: TGTGCCAGCAGTTTAACGTCAATGGAGTCACCCCTCCACTTT. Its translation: CASSLTSMESPLHF.

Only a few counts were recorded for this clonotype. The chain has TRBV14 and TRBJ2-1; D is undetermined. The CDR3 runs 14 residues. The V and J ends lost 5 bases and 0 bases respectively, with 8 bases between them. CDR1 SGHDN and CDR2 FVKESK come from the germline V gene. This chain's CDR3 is CASSRSNSYNEQFF. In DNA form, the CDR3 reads TGTGCCAGCAGCAGGTCGAACTCCTACAATGAGCAGTTCTTC.

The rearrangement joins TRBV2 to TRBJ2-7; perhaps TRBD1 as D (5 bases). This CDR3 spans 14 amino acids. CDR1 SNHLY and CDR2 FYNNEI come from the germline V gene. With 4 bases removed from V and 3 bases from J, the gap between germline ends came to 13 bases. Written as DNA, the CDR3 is TGTGCCAGCAGTGGAGGCAGGGAATTCTACGAGCAGTACTTC. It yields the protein CASSGGREFYEQYF.

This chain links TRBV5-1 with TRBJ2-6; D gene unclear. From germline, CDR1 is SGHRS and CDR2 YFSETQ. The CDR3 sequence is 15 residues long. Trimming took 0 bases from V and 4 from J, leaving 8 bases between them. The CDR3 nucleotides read TGCGCCAGCAGCTTGGCCCCCTACGGGGCCAACGTCCTGACTTTC. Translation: CASSLAPYGANVLTF. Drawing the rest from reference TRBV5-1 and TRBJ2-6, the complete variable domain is KAGVTQTPRYLIKTRGQQVTLSCSPISGHRSVSWYQQTPGQGLQFLFEYFSETQRNKGNFPGRFSGRQFSNSRSEMNVSTLELGDSALYLCASSLAPYGANVLTFGAGSRLTVL.

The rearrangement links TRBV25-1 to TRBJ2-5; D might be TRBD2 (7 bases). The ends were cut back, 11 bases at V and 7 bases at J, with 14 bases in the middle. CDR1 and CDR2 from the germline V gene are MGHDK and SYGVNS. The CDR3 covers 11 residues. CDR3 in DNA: TGTGCCTCAGGGAGGGGGACGACCCAGTACTTC. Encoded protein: CASGRGTTQYF.

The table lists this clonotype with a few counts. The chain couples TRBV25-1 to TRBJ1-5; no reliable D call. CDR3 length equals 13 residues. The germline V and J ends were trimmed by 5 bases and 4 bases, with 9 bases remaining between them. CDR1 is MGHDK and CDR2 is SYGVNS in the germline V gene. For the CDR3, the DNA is TGTGCCAGCAGTCTCCGGGAGAATCAGCCCCAGCATTTT. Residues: CASSLRENQPQHF.

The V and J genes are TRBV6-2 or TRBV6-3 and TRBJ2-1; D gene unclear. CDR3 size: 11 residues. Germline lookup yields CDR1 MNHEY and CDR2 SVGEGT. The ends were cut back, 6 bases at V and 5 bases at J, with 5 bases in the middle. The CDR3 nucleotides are TGTGCCAGCAGAGAAAACAATGAGCAGTTCTTC. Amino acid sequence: CASRENNEQFF.

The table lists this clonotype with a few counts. This CDR3 reads CASTSQGNFLDGYTF. DNA for the CDR3: TGCGCCAGCACTTCACAGGGGAATTTTCTCGATGGCTACACCTTC. This chain joins TRBV4-1 and TRBJ1-2, with 7 bases lining up with TRBD1. The CDR3 contains 15 residues. Germline V gene lookup returns CDR1 MGHRA and CDR2 YSYEKL. The ends lost 7 bases at V and 6 bases at J; junction bases unmatched: 14.